These 9 T cell receptor beta chains share one sample of origin, sequenced in a study of T cells in Graves' hyperthyroidism and ophthalmopathy. What was amplified from RNA transcripts were TCR beta CDR3 regions. A set of HTBI primers served as the primers for a first-round RT-PCR of the TCR CDR3. Via MiXCR, TCRdb re-called the multiplex PCR reads, giving one row per CDR3 protein. The repertoire includes under 750,000 distinct CDR3 sequences, roughly a sixth of them detected once, and around 15% sits in the top ten. The sample was blood. These receptors were obtained from a woman in her fifties or sixties with Graves' hyperthyroidism that later progressed to Graves' ophthalmopathy.

This clonotype was seen many times. The J gene is TRBJ2-7, the V gene TRBV12-3 or TRBV12-4, with 7 positions matching TRBD2. The CDR3 runs to 14 residues. The V gene end was trimmed by 6 bases and the J gene end by 2 bases; junction bases not matched to a gene: 7. The CDR3 loop is CASRPRLAAYEQYF. In DNA, the CDR3 is TGTGCCAGCAGACCCCGGCTAGCGGCCTACGAGCAGTACTTC.

This rearrangement joins TRBV4-2 to TRBJ2-2; 10 bases align to TRBD2. This CDR3 has 17 amino acids. Germline V gene data show CDR1 as LGHNA and CDR2 as YNFKEQ. Losses at the gene ends were 1 base for V and 8 bases for J; bases not matched to a gene: 10. DNA for the CDR3: TGTGCCAGCAGCCAAGTTATCGGCAGCGGGGGGGTTGGGGAGCTGTTTTTT. Protein sequence: CASSQVIGSGGVGELFF.

This chain uses TRBV19 with TRBJ1-5; D is possibly TRBD1 (6 bases). Germline V CDR1 and CDR2: LNHDA, SQIVND (reference sequence). Trimming left V 0 bases short and J 6 bases short, with 12 bases between. This CDR3 region has 15 residues. CDR3 in DNA: TGTGCCAGTAGTATAGACCAGGGGATTGGTCAGCCCCAGCATTTT. This codes for CASSIDQGIGQPQHF.

The rearrangement links TRBV13 to TRBJ1-3; D is undetermined. CDR1 and CDR2 from the germline V gene are PRHDT and FYEKMQ (reference sequence). The CDR3 totals 15 residues. The germline V and J ends were trimmed by 4 bases and 4 bases, with 14 bases remaining between them. For the CDR3, the DNA is TGTGCCAGCAGCTCCACGTCTGGGTGGGGAAACACCATATATTTT. It yields the protein CASSSTSGWGNTIYF.

This clonotype was recorded at least ten times. Here the CDR3 DNA reads TGTGCCTGGAGTCGCGGGGTTAGTGGCAATCAGCCCCAGCATTTT. This gives the protein CAWSRGVSGNQPQHF. The J gene is TRBJ1-5, the V gene TRBV30; D gene ambiguous. Germline V gives CDR1 GTSNPN, CDR2 SVGIG (reference sequence). This CDR3 has 15 residues. V was trimmed by 2 bases and J by 2 bases, leaving 13 bases between them.

The gene calls are TRBV3-1 and TRBJ2-3, with D unresolved. In germline, CDR1 is LGHDT, CDR2 YNNKEL (reference sequence). Trimming shortened V by 2 bases and J by 1 base, and 13 bases separated the two germline ends. The CDR3 covers 16 residues. CDR3 residues: CASSQNSQVGTDTQYF. The DNA for the CDR3 is TGTGCCAGCAGCCAAAATTCGCAGGTCGGCACAGATACGCAGTATTTT.

The chain uses TRBV12-3 or TRBV12-4 and TRBJ2-1; 7 bases agree with TRBD1. J gave up 4 bases and V 5 bases, and 8 bases lay outside the gene matches. The CDR3 runs 15 residues. Written as DNA, the CDR3 is TGTGCCAGCAGTCCTGCCGGGACAGTATACAATGAGCAGTTCTTC. Its protein product is CASSPAGTVYNEQFF.

This clonotype was seen repeatedly, ten times or more. This chain joins TRBV13 and TRBJ1-2; the D gene is possibly TRBD1 (5 bases). V lost 0 bases and J 8 bases, leaving 7 bases between the germline ends. This CDR3 is built from 12 residues. Germline CDR1 is PRHDT and CDR2 is FYEKMQ (reference sequence). This CDR3 reads CASSLGGPGYTF. The CDR3 DNA sequence: TGTGCCAGCAGCTTAGGGGGGCCGGGCTACACCTTC.

The chain is built from TRBV9 and TRBJ2-3; no firm D call. The V and J ends lost 0 bases and 2 bases respectively, with 16 bases between them. Germline assignment: CDR1 SGDLS and CDR2 YYNGEE. The CDR3 totals 17 residues. CDR3 loop: CASSVGRWQENTDTQYF. In nucleotides, the CDR3 is TGTGCCAGCAGCGTAGGAAGGTGGCAGGAGAACACAGATACGCAGTATTTT.